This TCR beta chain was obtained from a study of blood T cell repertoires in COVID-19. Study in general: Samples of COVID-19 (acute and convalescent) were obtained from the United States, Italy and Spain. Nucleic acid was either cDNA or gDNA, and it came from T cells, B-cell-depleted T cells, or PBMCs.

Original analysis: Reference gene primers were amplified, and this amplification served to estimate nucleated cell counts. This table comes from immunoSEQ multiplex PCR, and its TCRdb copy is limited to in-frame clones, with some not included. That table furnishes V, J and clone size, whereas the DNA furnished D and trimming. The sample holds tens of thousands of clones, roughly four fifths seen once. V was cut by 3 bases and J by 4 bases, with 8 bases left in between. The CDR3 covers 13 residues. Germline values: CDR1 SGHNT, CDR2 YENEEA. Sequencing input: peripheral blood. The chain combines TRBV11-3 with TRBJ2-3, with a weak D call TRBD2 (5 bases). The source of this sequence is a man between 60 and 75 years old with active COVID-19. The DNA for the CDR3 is TGTGCCAGCAGCTTCTCGGAGGCAGATACGCAGTATTTT. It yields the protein CASSFSEADTQYF.